This T cell receptor (beta chain) appears in the sequencing data of a study of cytomegalovirus exposure and HLA in healthy donors. For the study at large: The roughly 130 validation repertoires were reported in a later analysis to have been generated on the same platform as the 666 first-cohort repertoires.

Libraries were prepared by immunoSEQ multiplex PCR; TCRdb keeps only in-frame clonotypes and omits some of them. The sample has 35,000 to 40,000 clones, about 93% seen once. Per germline, CDR1 LGHNA and CDR2 YNFKEQ. The CDR3 is 15 residues long. For this clone: The junction shows a germline mismatch at one end, possibly a read error.

The source is a man aged 18 to 30 in good health and CMV-seronegative. The specimen was PBMCs. V usage is TRBV4-2 and J usage is TRBJ2-5, with 9 bases identical to TRBD2. CDR3 region: CASSQGASGKETQHF. In DNA, the CDR3 is TGTGCCAGCAGCCAAGGGGCTAGCGGGAAAGAGACCCAGCACTTC.